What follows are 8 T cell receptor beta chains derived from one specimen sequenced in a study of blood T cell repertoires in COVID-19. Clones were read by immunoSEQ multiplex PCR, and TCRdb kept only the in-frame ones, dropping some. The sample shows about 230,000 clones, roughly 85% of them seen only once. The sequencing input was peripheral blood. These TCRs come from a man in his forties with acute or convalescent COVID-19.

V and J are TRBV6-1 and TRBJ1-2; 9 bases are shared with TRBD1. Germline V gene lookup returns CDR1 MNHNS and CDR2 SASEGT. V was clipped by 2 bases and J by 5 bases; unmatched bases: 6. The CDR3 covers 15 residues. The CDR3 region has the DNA TGTGCCAGCAGTGAATCGGGACAGGGAAATTATGGCTACACCTTC. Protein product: CASSESGQGNYGYTF.

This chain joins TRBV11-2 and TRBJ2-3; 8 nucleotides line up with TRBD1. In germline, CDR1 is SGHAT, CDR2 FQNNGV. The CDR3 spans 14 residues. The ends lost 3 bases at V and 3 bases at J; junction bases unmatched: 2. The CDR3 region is CASSLDRATDTQYF. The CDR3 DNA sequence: TGTGCCAGCAGCTTGGACAGGGCAACAGATACGCAGTATTTT.

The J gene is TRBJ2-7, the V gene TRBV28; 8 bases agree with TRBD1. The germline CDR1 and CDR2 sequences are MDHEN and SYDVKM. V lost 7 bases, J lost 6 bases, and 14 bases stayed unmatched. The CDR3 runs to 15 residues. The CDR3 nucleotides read TGTGCCAGCAACTCCCCGGGACAGGCTCTGATCGAGCAGTACTTC. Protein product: CASNSPGQALIEQYF.

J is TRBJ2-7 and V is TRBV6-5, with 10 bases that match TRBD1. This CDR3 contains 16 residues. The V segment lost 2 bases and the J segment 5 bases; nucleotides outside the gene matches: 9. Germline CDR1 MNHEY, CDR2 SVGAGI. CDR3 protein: CASSYGVTGGKNEQYF. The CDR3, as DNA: TGTGCCAGCAGTTACGGTGTGACAGGGGGCAAAAACGAGCAGTACTTC.

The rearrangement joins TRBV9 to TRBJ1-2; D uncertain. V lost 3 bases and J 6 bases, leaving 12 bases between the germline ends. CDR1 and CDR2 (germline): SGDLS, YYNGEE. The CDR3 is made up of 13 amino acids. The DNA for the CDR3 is TGTGCCAGCAGCGCCGCCGGGTGGGATGGCTACACCTTC. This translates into CASSAAGWDGYTF.

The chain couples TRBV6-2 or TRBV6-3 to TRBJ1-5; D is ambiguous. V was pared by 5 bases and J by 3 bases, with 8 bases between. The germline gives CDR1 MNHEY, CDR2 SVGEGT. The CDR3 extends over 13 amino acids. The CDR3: CASSVWANQPQHF. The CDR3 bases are TGTGCCAGCAGTGTGTGGGCCAATCAGCCCCAGCATTTT.

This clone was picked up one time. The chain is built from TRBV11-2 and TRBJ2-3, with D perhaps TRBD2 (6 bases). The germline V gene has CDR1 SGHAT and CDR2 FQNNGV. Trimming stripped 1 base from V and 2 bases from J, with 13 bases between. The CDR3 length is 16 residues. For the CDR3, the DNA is TGTGCCAGCAGCTTAGTGGAGGGGCGCTTCACAGATACGCAGTATTTT. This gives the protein CASSLVEGRFTDTQYF. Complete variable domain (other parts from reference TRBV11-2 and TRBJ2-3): EAGVAQSPRYKIIEKRQSVAFWCNPISGHATLYWYQQILGQGPKLLIQFQNNGVVDDSQLPKDRFSAERLKGVDSTLKIQPAKLEDSAVYLCASSLVEGRFTDTQYFGPGTRLTVL.

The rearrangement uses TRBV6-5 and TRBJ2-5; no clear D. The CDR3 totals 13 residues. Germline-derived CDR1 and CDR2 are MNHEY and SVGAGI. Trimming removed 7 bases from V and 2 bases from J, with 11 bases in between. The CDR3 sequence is CASKSQHQETQYF. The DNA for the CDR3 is TGTGCCAGCAAGTCCCAACATCAAGAGACCCAGTACTTC.